The sequence of this TCR beta chain was determined in a study of post-analysis software for immune sequencing data (dated by TCRdb to between 2015 and 2016). Background on the whole study: The recorded disease courses included relapsing-remitting, secondary progressive and progressive-relapsing multiple sclerosis, and some patients had no subtype annotation. Patient repertoires were compared against about twelve previously published healthy control repertoires from donors aged about 6 to 25 years. A subset of samples was prepared in parallel using single-end sample barcoding, then pooled and co-amplified after Illumina adapter ligation.

This clonotype was counted at least ten times. It has no known antigen specificity. Base qualities are not at hand, and no much larger clone is one base apart. For this chain, trimming is 5 bases at the V end and 3 bases at the J end, and the number of junction bases without a gene match is 7. The CDR3 spans 15 residues, from the cysteine through the phenylalanine. Of all the DNA, just the CDR3 is kept, 45 bases in frame from base 1. Reading the label with the study, this specimen's time point is: second blood draw from one MS patient after hematopoietic stem cell transplantation. TCR beta repertoires were profiled from peripheral blood of roughly 13 young patients with multiple sclerosis to demonstrate the VDJtools post-analysis software. Multiple sclerosis patients were children and adolescents aged 6 to 15 years. Library prep was done by PCR. TCRdb records Illumina HiSeq 2500 as the sequencer. To reduce PCR and sequencing biases, unique molecular identifiers were built into the TCR beta cDNA libraries. Per 1 to 10 million input T cells, 500,000 or so cDNA molecules were obtained, such that each molecule approximated one T cell. Patient libraries were prepared and sequenced with the same protocol used for the earlier healthy control dataset. Within a given batch, samples were prepared together, multiplexed and sequenced on the same HiSeq lane. The original methods were these. MIGEC handled the raw barcoded reads, throwing out single-read molecular identifier groups before consensus assembly and CDR3 extraction. Clonotype tables were post-analysed with VDJtools, and diversity was normalized by down-sampling all datasets to the smallest sample size. In repertoire overlap clustering, CDR3 amino acid sequences, but not nucleotide sequences, were matched to correct batch-related cross-sample contamination. The raw public data were reprocessed by TCRdb itself: fastp quality trimming at Q25, MiXCR clonotype calling, in-frame beta chains only. CDR3 protein sequences are deduplicated, and each keeps its most common genes and DNA. TCRdb's processing, not the authors', yielded these V and J calls. This sample has under 200,000 distinct CDR3 sequences in its table, and around 34% of those were observed once. Under 30% of the sample comes from the top ten.

The research as a whole found: Compared with controls, multiple sclerosis patients had significantly lower normalized Chao1 diversity, a finding suggesting substantial peripheral T-cell clonal expansion. Strong co-clustering of samples prepared in the same batch was shown by direct clustering with F measure, prompting a batch-effect correction. The control group was slightly older than the multiple sclerosis patient group. Significantly higher frequencies in patients than in controls were found for a few TRBV segments, including TRBV5-6, TRBV5-1 and TRBV20-1.

Here the sequenced sample was blood, taken after autologous hematopoietic stem cell transplantation. The source is a girl between 10 and 17 years old with multiple sclerosis. Donor details come from another sample of the same person, matched by shared clones. The rearranged chain carries TRBV12-3 or TRBV12-4 and TRBJ2-3; TRBD2 matches 8 bases in the middle. The DNA sequence is TGTGCCAGCAGTCCGAACGGACTAGCTACAGATACGCAGTATTTT. The translation is CASSPNGLATDTQYF.